A selection of T cell receptor beta chains follows, all from one sample in a study of blood T cell repertoires in COVID-19. Sequencing was performed with immunoSEQ multiplex PCR; in TCRdb, only in-frame clones are kept and a portion is missing. The profile covers about 66,000 clones, with roughly 80% appearing a single time and less than 8.5% taken by the ten largest. Material for sequencing was peripheral blood. These receptors were obtained from a man aged 60 to 69 with acute or convalescent COVID-19. The conserved cysteine and the conserved F or W are not part of the CDR3 here.

TRBV2	ASSASRGNTEAF
TRBV10-2	ASSANSNEKLF
TRBV4-2	ASSQYGGGGYT
TRBV4-2	ASSQSTGTENQPQH
TRBV6-5	ASSQQGARQPQH
TRBV28	ASGSGQGFAEQF
TRBV5-5	ASSLRAQGTGELF
TRBV5-4	ASSGDRFTDTQY
TRBV12-5	ASGIGSGGITDTQY
TRBV5-6	ASSLGGHADTQY
TRBV10-3	AISQTGLYGYT
TRBV4-3	ASSQDRTASDTQY
TRBV29-1	SVEVPGQGVETQY
TRBV7-9	ASSLAGGQETQY
TRBV5-1	ASSLAGVSNQPQH
TRBV24-1	ATSESDRRGELF
TRBV5-5	ASSSAGLSGNTIY
TRBV5-1	ASSFESSGNTIY
TRBV21-1	ASSKAASNQPQH
TRBV6-2/TRBV6-3	ASSYSTGDGTDTQY
TRBV6-2/TRBV6-3	ASSYAAGGGYT
TRBV5-1	ASSLVGTGYFYEQY
TRBV5-5	ASSLEEVFNEQY
TRBV2	ASSVTGQGYNEQF
TRBV27	ASSTTGAPQH
TRBV15	ATTTDSISNQPQH
TRBV10-1	ASGEGTGREDTQY
TRBV19	ASRMDTGVHQPQH
TRBV5-1	ASSLRGGGPYNEQF
TRBV28	ASSSKDRGRFNEKLF
TRBV4-1	ASSQQAGVPNFGYT
TRBV7-9	ASSLTSGVETQY
TRBV3-1/TRBV3-2	ASKGLAGGSRRETQY
TRBV24-1	ATSEFIRDRLY
TRBV19	ASSNRQINQPQH
TRBV7-2	ASSLVGQGAGYGYT
TRBV19	ASSPPAGRVDYSNQPQH
TRBV5-8	ASKQGPYNEQF
TRBV14	ASSRTTGGNTGELF
TRBV5-1	ASSLTSGGAHEQF